The 4 T cell receptor beta chains given below trace back to one sample, sequenced in a study of T cell changes during pregnancy in multiple sclerosis. Here immunoSEQ multiplex PCR was the method, and the copy in TCRdb shows in-frame clones only, minus some. The table shows more than 2,000 clones, with around three quarters occurring only once. Sequenced sample: CD4+ T cells from PBMCs (not recorded whether the cells were cultured). These receptors were obtained from a female patient with multiple sclerosis, enrolled in a pregnancy study. Some clones in this sample may be carry-over from other donors' samples.

This clone was observed a handful of times. The chain couples TRBV10-3 to TRBJ2-5, with D tentatively TRBD1 (6 bases). V lost 3 bases and J lost 1, with 12 bases in between. CDR1 and CDR2 from the germline V gene are ENHRY and SYGVKD. The CDR3 has 15 amino acids. The CDR3 sequence: CAISDFGTPQETQYF. The CDR3 nucleotides are TGTGCCATCAGTGATTTTGGGACACCCCAAGAGACCCAGTACTTC.

V gene TRBV5-4 combines with J gene TRBJ1-3, with unresolved D. CDR3 length: 13 amino acids. Germline values: CDR1 SGHNT, CDR2 YYREEE (reference sequence). V lost 2 bases, J lost 2 bases, and 5 bases lay in between. The CDR3 region is CASSFGTGNTIYF. CDR3 sequence (DNA): TGTGCCAGCAGCTTTGGGACTGGAAACACCATATATTTT.

This CDR3 reads CASSLDREPGYF. CDR3 DNA sequence: TGCGCCAGCAGCTTGGACCGGGAGCCTGGGTACTTC. J is TRBJ2-7 and V is TRBV5-1; D might be TRBD2 (6 bases). Between the trimmed V and J ends, which lost 0 bases and 12 bases, there was a span of 13 bases. This CDR3 has 12 residues. Germline CDR1 SGHRS, CDR2 YFSETQ.

In its sample, this clone was seen a few times. The chain is built from TRBV4-1 and TRBJ1-5; no clear D gene. Looked up from germline, CDR1 is MGHRA and CDR2 is YSYEKL. This CDR3 contains 13 residues. Trimming pared 2 bases from V and 6 bases from J, leaving 8 bases between. The CDR3 is CASSQIIGQPQHF. The CDR3 bases are TGCGCCAGCAGCCAAATTATCGGTCAGCCCCAGCATTTT.